This is a list of T cell receptor beta chains from one sample in a study of blood T cell repertoires in COVID-19. Sequenced by immunoSEQ multiplex PCR; TCRdb stores in-frame clones only, minus some. The profile shows about 460,000 clones, 75% to 90% of them singletons. Sequenced input: PBMCs or T cells enriched from blood (not recorded which). All receptors come from an older woman who had recovered from COVID-19. Both conserved end residues are part of each CDR3. Each record gives: J gene, V gene, CDR3 protein.

j_call: TRBJ2-2
v_call: TRBV9
cdr3_aa: CASSPRASGGGGELFF

j_call: TRBJ2-3
v_call: TRBV2
cdr3_aa: CASSEAVGGTQYF

j_call: TRBJ1-1
v_call: TRBV19
cdr3_aa: CASSRVMGGNTEAFF

j_call: TRBJ1-2
v_call: TRBV5-1
cdr3_aa: CASSTGDSNYGYTF

j_call: TRBJ2-5
v_call: TRBV5-8
cdr3_aa: CASSKGGGGQETQYF

j_call: TRBJ2-7
v_call: TRBV7-9
cdr3_aa: CASSARETGDLYF

j_call: TRBJ2-7
v_call: TRBV7-9
cdr3_aa: CASSPSWTGGYEQYF

j_call: TRBJ1-5
v_call: TRBV6-5
cdr3_aa: CASTEGGTGNQPQHF

j_call: TRBJ1-2
v_call: TRBV6-5
cdr3_aa: CASSYSPGTGYGYTF

j_call: TRBJ2-2
v_call: TRBV13
cdr3_aa: CASSRRGQGRTGELFF

j_call: TRBJ1-5
v_call: TRBV6-5
cdr3_aa: CASTVHSNQPQHF

j_call: TRBJ1-3
v_call: TRBV18
cdr3_aa: CASAAAGASGNTIYF

j_call: TRBJ2-7
v_call: TRBV7-9
cdr3_aa: CASSLVGQLGAYEQYF

j_call: TRBJ1-5
v_call: TRBV19
cdr3_aa: CASSATRTVKQPQHF

j_call: TRBJ2-3
v_call: TRBV3-1/TRBV3-2
cdr3_aa: CASSQERGAPGTDTQYF

j_call: TRBJ1-1
v_call: TRBV27
cdr3_aa: CASSLSSGQGDAEAFF

j_call: TRBJ2-2
v_call: TRBV11-2
cdr3_aa: CASSLDIRGGWPGELFF

j_call: TRBJ2-6
v_call: TRBV7-7
cdr3_aa: CASTDRLPPGANVLTF

j_call: TRBJ1-5
v_call: TRBV7-9
cdr3_aa: CASSGGGQGNQPQHF

j_call: TRBJ1-4
v_call: TRBV5-1
cdr3_aa: CASSRNRAINEKLFF

j_call: TRBJ1-4
v_call: TRBV5-1
cdr3_aa: CASSFEGGQEKLFF

j_call: TRBJ2-1
v_call: TRBV2
cdr3_aa: CASSESNEQFF

j_call: TRBJ1-1
v_call: TRBV28
cdr3_aa: CASSLQENTEAFF

j_call: TRBJ1-1
v_call: TRBV5-8
cdr3_aa: CASRYADRDAFF

j_call: TRBJ2-3
v_call: TRBV7-2
cdr3_aa: CASSFLIAGARDTQYF

j_call: TRBJ2-2
v_call: TRBV11-3
cdr3_aa: CASSLGHLELFF

j_call: TRBJ2-1
v_call: TRBV27
cdr3_aa: CASSFPRGGSYNEQFF

j_call: TRBJ1-1
v_call: TRBV4-1
cdr3_aa: CASSRGQSTEAFF

j_call: TRBJ2-2
v_call: TRBV2
cdr3_aa: CASCRGLARNTGELFF

j_call: TRBJ2-1
v_call: TRBV11-3
cdr3_aa: CASSLEKGATNYNEQFF

j_call: TRBJ2-1
v_call: TRBV27
cdr3_aa: CASSRGTGRDNEQFF

j_call: TRBJ1-2
v_call: TRBV11-2
cdr3_aa: CASSLDRGISGYTF

j_call: TRBJ2-3
v_call: TRBV5-1
cdr3_aa: CASSLAAASTDTQYF

j_call: TRBJ2-7
v_call: TRBV7-8
cdr3_aa: CASSFPLSGEQYF

j_call: TRBJ2-3
v_call: TRBV7-2
cdr3_aa: CASSTGGRQYF

j_call: TRBJ1-3
v_call: TRBV7-9
cdr3_aa: CASSPTRDSGNTIYF

j_call: TRBJ1-3
v_call: TRBV15
cdr3_aa: CATSRDFGGGNTIYF

j_call: TRBJ1-5
v_call: TRBV19
cdr3_aa: CASSRAHRTGFHQPQHF

j_call: TRBJ1-1
v_call: TRBV10-1
cdr3_aa: CASSERQGRNTEAFF

j_call: TRBJ1-6
v_call: TRBV7-9
cdr3_aa: CASSLSDSPLHF

j_call: TRBJ1-4
v_call: TRBV30
cdr3_aa: CAFKGQGPSNEKLFF

j_call: TRBJ2-3
v_call: TRBV5-1
cdr3_aa: CASSLGLAGSRTDTQYF

j_call: TRBJ2-2
v_call: TRBV5-1
cdr3_aa: CASSLRTSGGNTGELFF

j_call: TRBJ1-1
v_call: TRBV10-3
cdr3_aa: CAIMGALNTEAFF

j_call: TRBJ1-1
v_call: TRBV10-1
cdr3_aa: CATLGTGGENTEAFF

j_call: TRBJ2-1
v_call: TRBV27
cdr3_aa: CASSDRASLGEQFF

j_call: TRBJ1-1
v_call: TRBV2
cdr3_aa: CASSESIGNTEAFF

j_call: TRBJ1-4
v_call: TRBV19
cdr3_aa: CASSSDRQSEKLFF

j_call: TRBJ2-3
v_call: TRBV7-2
cdr3_aa: CASSLISPSGGARDTQYF

j_call: TRBJ1-1
v_call: TRBV30
cdr3_aa: CAWSEGDRQNTEAFF

j_call: TRBJ2-3
v_call: TRBV18
cdr3_aa: CASSPRLWQGTDTQYF

j_call: TRBJ1-2
v_call: TRBV5-1
cdr3_aa: CASSRDSATPYGYTF

j_call: TRBJ2-3
v_call: TRBV7-6
cdr3_aa: CASSLNGATDTQYF

j_call: TRBJ1-4
v_call: TRBV6-6
cdr3_aa: CASRSIGLNEKLFF

j_call: TRBJ1-2
v_call: TRBV2
cdr3_aa: CASSKRQGRDYGYTF

j_call: TRBJ1-2
v_call: TRBV19
cdr3_aa: CASSIGRVNYGYTF

j_call: TRBJ2-7
v_call: TRBV19
cdr3_aa: CASKGTQGRAEQYF

j_call: TRBJ1-5
v_call: TRBV20-1
cdr3_aa: CSASSPNEQPQHF

j_call: TRBJ1-1
v_call: TRBV24-1
cdr3_aa: CATSDIQDTEAFF